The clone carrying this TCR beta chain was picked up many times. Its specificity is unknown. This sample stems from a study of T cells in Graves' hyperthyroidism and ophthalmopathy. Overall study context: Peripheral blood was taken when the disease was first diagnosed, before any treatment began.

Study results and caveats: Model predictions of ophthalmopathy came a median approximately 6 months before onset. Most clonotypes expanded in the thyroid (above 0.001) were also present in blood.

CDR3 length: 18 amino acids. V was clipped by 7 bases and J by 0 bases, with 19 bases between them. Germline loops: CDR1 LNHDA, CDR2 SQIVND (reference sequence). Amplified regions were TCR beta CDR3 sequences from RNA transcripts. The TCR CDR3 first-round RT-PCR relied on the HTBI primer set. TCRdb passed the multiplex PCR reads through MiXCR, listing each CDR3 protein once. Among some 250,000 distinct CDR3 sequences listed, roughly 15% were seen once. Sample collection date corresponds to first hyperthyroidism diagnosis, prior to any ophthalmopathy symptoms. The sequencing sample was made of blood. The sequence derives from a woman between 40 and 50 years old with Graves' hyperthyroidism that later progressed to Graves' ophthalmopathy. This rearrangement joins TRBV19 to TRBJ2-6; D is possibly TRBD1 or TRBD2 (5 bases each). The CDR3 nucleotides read TGTGCCAGTAATTCGCCGGGACGCTCCCTCTCTGGGGCCAACGTCCTGACTTTC. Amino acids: CASNSPGRSLSGANVLTF.